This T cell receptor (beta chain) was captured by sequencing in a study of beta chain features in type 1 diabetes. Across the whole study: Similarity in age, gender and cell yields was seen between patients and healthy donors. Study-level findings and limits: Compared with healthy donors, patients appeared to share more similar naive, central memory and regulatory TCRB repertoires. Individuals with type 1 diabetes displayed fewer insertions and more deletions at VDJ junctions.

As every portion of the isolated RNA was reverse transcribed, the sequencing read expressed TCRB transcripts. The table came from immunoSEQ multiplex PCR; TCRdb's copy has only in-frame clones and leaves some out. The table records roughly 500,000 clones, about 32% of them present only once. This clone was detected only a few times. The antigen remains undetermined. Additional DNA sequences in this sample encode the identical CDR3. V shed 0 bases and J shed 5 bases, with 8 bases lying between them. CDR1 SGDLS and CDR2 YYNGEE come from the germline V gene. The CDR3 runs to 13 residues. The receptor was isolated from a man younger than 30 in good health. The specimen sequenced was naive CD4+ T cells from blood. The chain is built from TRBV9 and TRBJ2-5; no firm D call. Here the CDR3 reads CASSVAGRETQYF. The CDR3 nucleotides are TGTGCCAGCAGCGTAGCGGGCCGGGAGACCCAGTACTTC.